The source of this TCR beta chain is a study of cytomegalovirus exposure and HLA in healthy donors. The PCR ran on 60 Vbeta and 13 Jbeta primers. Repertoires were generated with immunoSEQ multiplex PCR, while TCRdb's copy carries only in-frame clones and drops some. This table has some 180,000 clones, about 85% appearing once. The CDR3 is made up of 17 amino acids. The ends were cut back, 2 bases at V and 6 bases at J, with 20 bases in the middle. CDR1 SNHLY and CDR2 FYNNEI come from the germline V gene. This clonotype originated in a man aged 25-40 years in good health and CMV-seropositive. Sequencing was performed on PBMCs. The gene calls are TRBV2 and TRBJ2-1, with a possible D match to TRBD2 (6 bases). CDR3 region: CASSESRRRGGVNEQFF. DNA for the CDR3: TGTGCCAGCAGTGAATCACGCCGGCGGGGTGGGGTCAATGAGCAGTTCTTC.